This TCR beta chain was sequenced during a study of blood T cell repertoires in COVID-19. About the research overall: Sites across the United States, Italy and Spain contributed samples from acute and convalescent COVID-19. The analysed material was cDNA or gDNA that came from T cells, B-cell-depleted T cells, or PBMCs.

CDR1 is SGHAT, CDR2 FQNNGV, per germline. The CDR3 has 13 amino acids. V was shortened by 2 bases and J by 2 bases, with 6 bases between the two germline ends. Original processing notes: Researchers report that nucleated cell counts were estimated from reference gene primer amplification. Sequenced by immunoSEQ multiplex PCR; TCRdb stores in-frame clones only, minus some. V, J and clone size reflect that table, while D and trimming were determined from the DNA. Of some 400,000 clones in the sample, almost 90% were seen once. The chain recombines TRBV11-2 with TRBJ2-5; the D is unclear. The clonotype comes from a man younger than 35 with active or convalescent COVID-19. Sequences were obtained from peripheral blood. CDR3 region: CASSLFRQETQYF. The CDR3 nucleotides read TGTGCCAGCAGCTTATTTCGTCAAGAGACCCAGTACTTC. Looking up the rest from reference TRBV11-2 and TRBJ2-5 gives the full variable domain: EAGVAQSPRYKIIEKRQSVAFWCNPISGHATLYWYQQILGQGPKLLIQFQNNGVVDDSQLPKDRFSAERLKGVDSTLKIQPAKLEDSAVYLCASSLFRQETQYFGPGTRLLVL.